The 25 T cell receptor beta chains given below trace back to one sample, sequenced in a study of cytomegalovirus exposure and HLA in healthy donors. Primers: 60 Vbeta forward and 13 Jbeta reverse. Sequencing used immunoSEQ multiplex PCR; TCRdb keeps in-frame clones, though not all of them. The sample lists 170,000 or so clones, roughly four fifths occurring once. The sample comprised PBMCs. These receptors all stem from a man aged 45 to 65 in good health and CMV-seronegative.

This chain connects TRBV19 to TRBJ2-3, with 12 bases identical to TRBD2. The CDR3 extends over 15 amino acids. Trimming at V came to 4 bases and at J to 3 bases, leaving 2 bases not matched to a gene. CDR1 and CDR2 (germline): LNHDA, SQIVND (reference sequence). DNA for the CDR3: TGTGCCAGTAGTAACCTAGCGGGAGGGACAGATACGCAGTATTTT. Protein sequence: CASSNLAGGTDTQYF.

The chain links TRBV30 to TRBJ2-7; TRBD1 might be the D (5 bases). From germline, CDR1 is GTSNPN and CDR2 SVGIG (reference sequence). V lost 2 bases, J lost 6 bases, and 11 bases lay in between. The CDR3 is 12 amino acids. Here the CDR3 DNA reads TGTGCCTGGAGTACTCAGGGAACCGAGCAGTACTTC. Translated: CAWSTQGTEQYF.

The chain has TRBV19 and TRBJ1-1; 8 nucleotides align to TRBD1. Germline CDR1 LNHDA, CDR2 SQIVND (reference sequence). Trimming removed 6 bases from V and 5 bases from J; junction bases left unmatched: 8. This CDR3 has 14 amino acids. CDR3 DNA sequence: TGTGCCAGTAGAGAGCAGGGGGCAGGGACTGAAGCTTTCTTT. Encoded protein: CASREQGAGTEAFF. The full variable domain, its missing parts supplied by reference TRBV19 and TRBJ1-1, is DGGITQSPKYLFRKEGQNVTLSCEQNLNHDAMYWYRQDPGQGLRLIYYSQIVNDFQKGDIAEGYSVSREKKESFPLTVTSAQKNPTAFYLCASREQGAGTEAFFGQGTRLTVV.

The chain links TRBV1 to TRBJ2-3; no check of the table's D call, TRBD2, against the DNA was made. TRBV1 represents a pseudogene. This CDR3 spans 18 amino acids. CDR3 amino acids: CTSSQGGAAGVTTDTQYF. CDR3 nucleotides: TGCACCAGCAGCCAAGGAGGCGCGGCGGGGGTCACCACAGATACGCAGTATTTT.

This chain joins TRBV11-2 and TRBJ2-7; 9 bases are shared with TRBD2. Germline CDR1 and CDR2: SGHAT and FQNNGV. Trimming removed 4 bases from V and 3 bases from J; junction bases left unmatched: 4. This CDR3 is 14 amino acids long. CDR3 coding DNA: TGTGCCAGCAGCTCGACTAGCGGACGCTACGAGCAGTACTTC. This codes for CASSSTSGRYEQYF.

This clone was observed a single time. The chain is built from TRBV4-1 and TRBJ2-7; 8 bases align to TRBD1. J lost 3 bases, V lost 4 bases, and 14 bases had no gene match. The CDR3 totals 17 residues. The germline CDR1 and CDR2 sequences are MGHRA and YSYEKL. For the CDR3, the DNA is TGCGCCAGCAGCCCAATAGCTTCGGGACAGGCGGACTACGAGCAGTACTTC. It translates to CASSPIASGQADYEQYF.

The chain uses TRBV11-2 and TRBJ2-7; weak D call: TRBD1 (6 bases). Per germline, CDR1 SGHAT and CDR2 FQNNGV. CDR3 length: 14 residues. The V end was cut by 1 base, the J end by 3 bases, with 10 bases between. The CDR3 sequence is CASSLVRRGYEQYF. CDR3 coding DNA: TGTGCCAGCAGCTTAGTCCGCAGGGGCTACGAGCAGTACTTC.

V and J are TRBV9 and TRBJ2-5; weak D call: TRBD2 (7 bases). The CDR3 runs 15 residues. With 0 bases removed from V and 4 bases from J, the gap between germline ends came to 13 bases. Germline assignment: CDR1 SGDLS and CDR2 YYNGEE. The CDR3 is CASSVVGGARETQYF. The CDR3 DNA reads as TGTGCCAGCAGCGTAGTAGGGGGGGCCCGAGAGACCCAGTACTTC.

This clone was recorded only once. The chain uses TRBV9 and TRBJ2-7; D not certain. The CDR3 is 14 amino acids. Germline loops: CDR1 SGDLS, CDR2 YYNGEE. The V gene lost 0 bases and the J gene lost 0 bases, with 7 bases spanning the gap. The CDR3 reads CASSVEPSSYEQYF. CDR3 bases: TGTGCCAGCAGCGTAGAGCCGAGCTCCTACGAGCAGTACTTC.

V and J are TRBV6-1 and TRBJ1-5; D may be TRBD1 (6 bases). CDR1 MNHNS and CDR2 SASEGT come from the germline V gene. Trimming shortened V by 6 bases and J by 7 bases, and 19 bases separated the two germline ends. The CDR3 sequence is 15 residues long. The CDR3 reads CASRGVGGYEQPQHF. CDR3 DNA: TGTGCCAGCAGGGGCGTAGGGGGATACGAGCAGCCCCAGCATTTT.

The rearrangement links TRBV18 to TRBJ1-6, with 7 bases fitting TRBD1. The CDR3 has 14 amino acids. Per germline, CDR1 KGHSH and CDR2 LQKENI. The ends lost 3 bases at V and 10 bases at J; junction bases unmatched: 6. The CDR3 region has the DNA TGTGCCAGCTCACCCGACAGGGTTTCCTCACCCCTCCACTTT. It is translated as CASSPDRVSSPLHF.

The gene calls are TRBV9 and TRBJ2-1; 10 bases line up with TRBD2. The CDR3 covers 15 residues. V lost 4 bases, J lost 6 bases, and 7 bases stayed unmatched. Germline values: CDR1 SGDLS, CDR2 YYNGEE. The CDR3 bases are TGTGCCAGCAGCCCCCATAGCGGGGGGCCCAATGAGCAGTTCTTC. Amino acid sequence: CASSPHSGGPNEQFF.

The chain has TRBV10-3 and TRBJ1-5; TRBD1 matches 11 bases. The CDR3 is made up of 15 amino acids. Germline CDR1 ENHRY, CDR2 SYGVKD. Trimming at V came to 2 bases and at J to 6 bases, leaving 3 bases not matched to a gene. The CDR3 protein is CAISEGQGAGQPQHF. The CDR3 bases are TGTGCCATCAGTGAGGGACAGGGGGCAGGTCAGCCCCAGCATTTT.

Here the CDR3 DNA reads TGTGCCAGCAGTTTAATAACCACCGGCACCGGGGAGCTGTTTTTT. This encodes CASSLITTGTGELFF. J is TRBJ2-2 and V is TRBV27; D is unresolved. Per germline, CDR1 MNHEY and CDR2 SMNVEV (reference sequence). V lost 2 bases and J 4 bases, leaving 11 bases between the germline ends. This CDR3 is 15 amino acids long.

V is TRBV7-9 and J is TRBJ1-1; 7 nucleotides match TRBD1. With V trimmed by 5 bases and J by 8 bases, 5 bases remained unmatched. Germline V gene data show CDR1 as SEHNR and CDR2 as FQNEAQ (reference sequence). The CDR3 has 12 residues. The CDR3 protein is CASSPKDREAFF. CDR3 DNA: TGTGCCAGCAGCCCCAAGGACAGGGAAGCTTTCTTT.

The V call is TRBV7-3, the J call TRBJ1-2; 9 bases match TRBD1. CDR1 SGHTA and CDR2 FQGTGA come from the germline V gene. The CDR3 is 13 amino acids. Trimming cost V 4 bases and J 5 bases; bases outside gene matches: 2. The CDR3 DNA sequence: TGTGCCAGCAGCTACGACAGGGGGTATGGCTACACCTTC. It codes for CASSYDRGYGYTF.

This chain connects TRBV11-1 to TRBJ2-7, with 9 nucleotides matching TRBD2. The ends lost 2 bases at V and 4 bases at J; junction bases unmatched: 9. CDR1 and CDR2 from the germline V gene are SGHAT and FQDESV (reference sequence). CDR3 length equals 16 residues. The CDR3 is CASSLSLAGARYEQYF. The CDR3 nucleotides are TGTGCCAGCAGCTTATCCTTAGCGGGAGCTAGATACGAGCAGTACTTC.

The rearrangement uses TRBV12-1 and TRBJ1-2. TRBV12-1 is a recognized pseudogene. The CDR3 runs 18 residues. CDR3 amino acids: CASSFALGVGGGHGGYTF. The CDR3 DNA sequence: TGTGCCAGCAGCTTTGCGCTGGGGGTCGGGGGAGGGCACGGTGGCTACACCTTC.

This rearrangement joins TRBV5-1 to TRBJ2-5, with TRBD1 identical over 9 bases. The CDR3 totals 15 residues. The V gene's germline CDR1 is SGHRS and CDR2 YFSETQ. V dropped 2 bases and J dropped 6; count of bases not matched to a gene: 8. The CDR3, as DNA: TGCGCCAGCAGCTTTCAGGACAGGGGTGAAAAGACCCAGTACTTC. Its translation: CASSFQDRGEKTQYF.

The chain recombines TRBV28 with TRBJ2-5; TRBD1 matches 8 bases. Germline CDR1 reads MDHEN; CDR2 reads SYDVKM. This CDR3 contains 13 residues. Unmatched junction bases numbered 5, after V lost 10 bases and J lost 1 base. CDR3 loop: CATVTGVQETQYF. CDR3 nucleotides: TGTGCCACCGTGACAGGGGTCCAAGAGACCCAGTACTTC.

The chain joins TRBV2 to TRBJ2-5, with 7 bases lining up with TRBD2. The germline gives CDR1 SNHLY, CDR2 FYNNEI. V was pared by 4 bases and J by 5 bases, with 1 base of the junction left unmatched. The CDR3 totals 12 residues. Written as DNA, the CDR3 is TGTGCCAGCAGTGTGCGGGGGGAGACCCAGTACTTC. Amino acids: CASSVRGETQYF.

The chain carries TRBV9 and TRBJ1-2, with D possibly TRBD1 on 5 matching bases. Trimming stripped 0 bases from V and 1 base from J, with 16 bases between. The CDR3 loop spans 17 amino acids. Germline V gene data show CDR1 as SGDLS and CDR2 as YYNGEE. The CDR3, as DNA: TGTGCCAGCAGCGTAGCGATGGGGCCGCCCCATAACTATGGCTACACCTTC. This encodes CASSVAMGPPHNYGYTF. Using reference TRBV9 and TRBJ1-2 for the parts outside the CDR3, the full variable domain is DSGVTQTPKHLITATGQRVTLRCSPRSGDLSVYWYQQSLDQGLQFLIQYYNGEERAKGNILERFSAQQFPDLHSELNLSSLELGDSALYFCASSVAMGPPHNYGYTFGSGTRLTVV.

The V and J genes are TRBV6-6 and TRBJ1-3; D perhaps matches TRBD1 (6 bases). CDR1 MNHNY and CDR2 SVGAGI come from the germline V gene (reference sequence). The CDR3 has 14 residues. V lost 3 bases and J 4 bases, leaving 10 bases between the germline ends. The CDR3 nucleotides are TGTGCCAGCAGTTATAGGACAGACGGAAACACCATATATTTT. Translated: CASSYRTDGNTIYF.

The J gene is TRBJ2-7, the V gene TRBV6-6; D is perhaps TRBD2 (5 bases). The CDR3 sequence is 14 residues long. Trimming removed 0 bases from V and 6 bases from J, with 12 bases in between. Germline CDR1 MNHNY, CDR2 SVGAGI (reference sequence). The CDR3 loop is CASSYSNPEGEQYF. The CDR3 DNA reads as TGTGCCAGCAGTTACTCGAACCCAGAGGGCGAGCAGTACTTC.

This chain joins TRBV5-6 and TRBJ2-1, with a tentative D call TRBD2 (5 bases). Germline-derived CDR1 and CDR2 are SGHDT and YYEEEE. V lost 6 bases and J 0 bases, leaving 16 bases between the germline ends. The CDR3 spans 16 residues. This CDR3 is CASNVRVSFSYNEQFF. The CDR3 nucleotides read TGTGCCAGCAACGTGAGGGTTTCCTTCTCCTACAATGAGCAGTTCTTC.